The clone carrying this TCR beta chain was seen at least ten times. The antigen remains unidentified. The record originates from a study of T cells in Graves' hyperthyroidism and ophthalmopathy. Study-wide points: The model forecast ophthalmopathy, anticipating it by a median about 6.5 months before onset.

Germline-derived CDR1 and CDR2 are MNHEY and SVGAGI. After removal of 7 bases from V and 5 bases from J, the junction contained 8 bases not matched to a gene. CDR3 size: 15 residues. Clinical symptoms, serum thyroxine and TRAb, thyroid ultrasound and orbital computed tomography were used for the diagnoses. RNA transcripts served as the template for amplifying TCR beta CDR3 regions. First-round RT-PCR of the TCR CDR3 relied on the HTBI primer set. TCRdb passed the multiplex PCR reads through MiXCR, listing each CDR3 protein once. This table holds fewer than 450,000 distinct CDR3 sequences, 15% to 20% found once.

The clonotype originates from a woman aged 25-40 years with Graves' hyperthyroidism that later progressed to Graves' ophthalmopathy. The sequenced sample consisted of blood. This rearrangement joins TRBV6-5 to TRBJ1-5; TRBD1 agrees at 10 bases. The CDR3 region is CASTLMGTGDQPQHF. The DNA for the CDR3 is TGTGCCAGCACCCTAATGGGGACAGGGGATCAGCCCCAGCATTTT.